This is a list of T cell receptor beta chains from one sample in a study of cytomegalovirus exposure and HLA in healthy donors. Repertoires were generated with immunoSEQ multiplex PCR, while TCRdb's copy carries only in-frame clones and drops some. The data hold around 170,000 clones, with 79% observed a single time. The source material was PBMCs. The receptors shown here come from a woman in her thirties or forties in good health and CMV-seronegative. The CDR3 runs from the conserved cysteine through the conserved F or W. D genes are given only for firm matches. Expanded clones get a size class; other rows say once, few or many, or leave the size out.

NA	13	TRBV6-5	NA	TRBJ1-6	CASAQVYNSPLHF	TGTGCCAGCGCACAAGTCTATAATTCACCCCTCCACTTT
NA	12	TRBV7-9	NA	TRBJ2-7	CSSSLGAGQQYF	TGTTCCAGCAGCCTCGGCGCGGGGCAGCAGTACTTC
NA	18	TRBV5-6	NA	TRBJ1-5	CASSLYRITGSTNQPQHF	TGTGCCAGCAGCCTTTACCGAATTACCGGGTCCACGAATCAGCCCCAGCATTTT
NA	13	TRBV5-1	NA	TRBJ1-2	CASSFDSPYGYTF	TGCGCCAGCAGCTTTGACAGTCCCTATGGCTACACCTTC
NA	15	TRBV27	NA	TRBJ1-5	CASSPNDRTNQPQHF	TGTGCCAGCAGTCCCAATGACAGAACCAATCAGCCCCAGCATTTT
TRBD1	16	TRBV7-9	NA	TRBJ2-3	CASSTSGTGRLNTQYF	TGTGCCAGCAGCACCTCCGGGACAGGGCGATTGAATACGCAGTATTTT
NA	17	TRBV7-9	NA	TRBJ2-6	CASSLPGGLTGANVLTF	TGTGCCAGCAGCTTACCAGGGGGGTTGACTGGGGCCAACGTCCTGACTTTC
NA	15	TRBV6-5	NA	TRBJ2-1	CASSYSASVYNEQFF	TGTGCCAGCAGTTACTCGGCTAGCGTTTACAATGAGCAGTTCTTC
TRBD1	16	TRBV5-4	NA	TRBJ1-1	CASSQGGVQGETEAFF	TGTGCCAGCAGCCAAGGGGGAGTCCAGGGGGAGACTGAAGCTTTCTTT
NA	12	TRBV5-1	NA	TRBJ2-7	CASTREYGEQYF	TGCGCCAGCACTAGGGAGTACGGCGAGCAGTACTTC
NA	12	TRBV12-5	NA	TRBJ2-3	CASGLSLDTQYF	TGTGCTAGTGGTTTGAGCTTGGATACGCAGTATTTT
NA	14	TRBV7-6	once	TRBJ1-3	CASSFTGSGNTIYF	TGTGCCAGCAGCTTCACAGGGTCTGGAAACACCATATATTTT
TRBD1	15	TRBV5-1	once	TRBJ1-2	CASSPGDRDTYGYTF	TGCGCCAGCAGCCCGGGGGACAGGGACACTTATGGCTACACCTTC
TRBD1	14	TRBV9	NA	TRBJ2-7	CASSKPGQLYEQYF	TGTGCCAGCAGCAAACCGGGACAGCTCTACGAGCAGTACTTC
TRBD1	15	TRBV7-3	NA	TRBJ1-1	CASSIDRAESRVAFF	TGTGCCAGCAGCATAGACAGGGCCGAGAGTCGCGTAGCTTTCTTT
TRBD2	15	TRBV27	NA	TRBJ2-4	CASSRGPGGKNIQYF	TGTGCCAGCAGCCGAGGGCCGGGGGGGAAAAACATTCAGTACTTC